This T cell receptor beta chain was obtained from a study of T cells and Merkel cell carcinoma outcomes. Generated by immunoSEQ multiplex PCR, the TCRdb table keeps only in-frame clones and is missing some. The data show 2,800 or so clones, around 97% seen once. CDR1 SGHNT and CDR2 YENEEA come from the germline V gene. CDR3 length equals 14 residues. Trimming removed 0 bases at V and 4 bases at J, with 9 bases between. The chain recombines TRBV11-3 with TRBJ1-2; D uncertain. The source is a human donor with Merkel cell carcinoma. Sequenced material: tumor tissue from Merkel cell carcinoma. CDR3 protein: CASSLDIQSYGYTF. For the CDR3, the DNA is TGTGCCAGCAGCTTAGATATACAGTCCTATGGCTACACCTTC.